This T cell receptor beta chain was recovered during a study of T-cell memory formation after mild COVID-19. A note on this clonotype: Its antigen is not known.

The ends were cut back, 2 bases at V and 0 bases at J, with 11 bases in the middle. The CDR3 length is 16 residues. CDR1 and CDR2 from the germline V gene are SGDLS and YYNGEE. 5'RACE primed from the constant segment yielded TCR alpha and TCR beta cDNA libraries bearing sample barcodes and UMIs. TCRdb reprocessed the 5' RACE reads with MiXCR, giving one entry per CDR3 protein. The sample lists over 400,000 distinct CDR3 sequences, about 22% occurring once. Study observations and caveats: Day 15 to 85 contracting clones showed balanced CD4/CD8; day 15 to 37 expanders favored CD4+. That cross-reactive memory joined was suggested by some responding clones appearing in pre-infection memory.

Sequenced input: PBMCs or a T cell subset sorted from them (not recorded which). The rearrangement uses TRBV9 and TRBJ2-2; TRBD1 is a possible D gene (6 bases). This TCR was recovered from an adult woman who had mild COVID-19 (a few samples of this study predate the infection). Cell type and time point are not known. For the CDR3, the DNA is TGTGCCAGCAGCGTCACAGGGATTTCGAACACCGGGGAGCTGTTTTTT. Its translation is CASSVTGISNTGELFF.